The 7 T cell receptor beta chains below come from one sample, sequenced in a study of human T cells and chemical hapten exposure. Sample time point: pre-sensitization, week 0. Treatment described: therapeutic diphenylcyclopropenone sensitization with weekly scalp DPC. TCRdb itself ran the RACE reads through MiXCR, one entry per CDR3 protein. The sample yields fewer than 200,000 distinct CDR3 sequences, roughly 30% seen once. The starting material was whole blood, obtained in connection with sensitization to the hapten diphenylcyclopropenone (DPC). The source of these receptors is a woman aged 25 to 39 with alopecia areata. Some clones in this sample may be carry-over from other donors' samples.

The chain recombines TRBV6-6 with TRBJ1-3; D not resolved. CDR1 is MNHNY and CDR2 is SVGAGI in the germline V gene (reference sequence). With 5 bases removed from V and 5 bases from J, the gap between germline ends came to 7 bases. The CDR3 totals 12 residues. CDR3 amino acids: CASSPTRNTIYF. CDR3 coding DNA: TGTGCCAGCAGTCCCACTCGAAACACCATATATTTT.

This clonotype was recorded a few times. The chain is built from TRBV12-3 or TRBV12-4 and TRBJ2-2; 10 bases line up with TRBD2. This CDR3 has 15 residues. After removal of 5 bases from V and 6 bases from J, the junction contained 6 bases not matched to a gene. The CDR3 sequence: CASSQSGGAPGELFF. CDR3 sequence (DNA): TGTGCCAGCAGTCAGAGCGGGGGGGCCCCCGGGGAGCTGTTTTTT.

This sequence joins TRBV29-1 and TRBJ2-5; 7 nucleotides line up with TRBD2. The V gene end was trimmed by 6 bases and the J gene end by 1 base; junction bases not matched to a gene: 5. Germline V CDR1 and CDR2: SQVTM, ANQGSEA. The CDR3 covers 13 residues. CDR3 residues: CSVPASGQETQYF. For the CDR3, the DNA is TGCAGCGTACCCGCTAGCGGCCAAGAGACCCAGTACTTC. The full variable domain, completed using reference TRBV29-1 and TRBJ2-5, is SAVISQKPSRDICQRGTSLTIQCQVDSQVTMMFWYRQQPGQSLTLIATANQGSEATYESGFVIDKFPISRPNLTFSTLTVSNMSPEDSSIYLCSVPASGQETQYFGPGTRLLVL.

Comments on this clonotype: At one end the junction does not follow the germline gene, possibly because of a read error. The chain employs TRBV29-1 and TRBJ2-1; D could derive from TRBD1 or TRBD2 (5 bases each). CDR3 length: 10 residues. CDR1 is SQVTM, CDR2 ANQGSEA, per germline. The chain's CDR3 is CSVEWGGQIF. The CDR3 region has the DNA TGCAGCGTTGAATGGGGCGGGCAGATCTTC.

The chain combines TRBV7-9 with TRBJ1-2; D is perhaps TRBD1 (5 bases). The V gene's germline CDR1 is SEHNR and CDR2 FQNEAQ (reference sequence). The CDR3 has 15 residues. V was clipped by 4 bases and J by 4 bases, with 16 bases between them. The CDR3 DNA reads TGTGCCAGCAGCTCCAATGAACAGGAGTTCTATGGCTACACCTTC. Protein sequence: CASSSNEQEFYGYTF.

The chain uses TRBV20-1 and TRBJ2-1; D perhaps matches TRBD2 (7 bases). The CDR3 is made up of 14 amino acids. Germline CDR1 DFQATT, CDR2 SNEGSKA (reference sequence). The germline V and J ends were trimmed by 6 bases and 7 bases, with 19 bases remaining between them. CDR3 nucleotide sequence: TGCAGTGCGAGACGGGGGGCCTCTGTGAATGAGCAGTTCTTC. It translates to CSARRGASVNEQFF.

The V and J genes are TRBV18 and TRBJ1-5, with D possibly being TRBD1 (6 bases). V was shortened by 6 bases and J by 1 base, with 10 bases between the two germline ends. CDR1 and CDR2 from the germline V gene are KGHSH and LQKENI. This CDR3 is 14 amino acids long. The CDR3 loop reads CASSRTESNQPQHF. The CDR3 DNA follows: TGTGCCAGCTCCCGGACAGAGAGCAATCAGCCCCAGCATTTT.